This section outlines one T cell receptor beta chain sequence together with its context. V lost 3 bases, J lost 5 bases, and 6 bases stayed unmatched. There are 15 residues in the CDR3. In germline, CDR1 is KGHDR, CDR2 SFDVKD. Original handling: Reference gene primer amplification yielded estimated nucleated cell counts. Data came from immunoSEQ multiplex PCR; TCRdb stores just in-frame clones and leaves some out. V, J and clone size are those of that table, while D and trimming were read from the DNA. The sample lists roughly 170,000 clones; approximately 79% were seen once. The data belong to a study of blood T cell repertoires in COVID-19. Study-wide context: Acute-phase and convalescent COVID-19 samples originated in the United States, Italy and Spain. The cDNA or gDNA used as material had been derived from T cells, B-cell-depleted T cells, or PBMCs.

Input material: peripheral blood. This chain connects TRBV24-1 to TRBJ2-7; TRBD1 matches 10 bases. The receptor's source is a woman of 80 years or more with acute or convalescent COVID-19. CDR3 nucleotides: TGTGCCACCAGTGATGCGGGACAGGGGTTCGACGAGCAGTACTTC. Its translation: CATSDAGQGFDEQYF.